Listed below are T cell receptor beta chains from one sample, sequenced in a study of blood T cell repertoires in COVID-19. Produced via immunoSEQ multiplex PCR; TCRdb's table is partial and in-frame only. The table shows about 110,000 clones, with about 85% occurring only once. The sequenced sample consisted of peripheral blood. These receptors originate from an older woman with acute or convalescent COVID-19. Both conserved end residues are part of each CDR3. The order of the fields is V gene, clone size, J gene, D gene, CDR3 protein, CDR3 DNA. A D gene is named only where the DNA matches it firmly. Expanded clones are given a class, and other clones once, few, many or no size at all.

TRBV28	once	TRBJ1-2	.	CASRIEGFGGYGYTF	TGTGCCAGCAGGATTGAAGGCTTCGGAGGCTATGGCTACACCTTC
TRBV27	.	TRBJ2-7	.	CASQTSGSYEQYF	TGTGCCAGCCAGACTAGTGGTTCCTACGAGCAGTACTTC
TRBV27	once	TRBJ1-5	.	CASSLWAGFNQPQHF	TGTGCCAGCAGTTTATGGGCGGGTTTCAATCAGCCCCAGCATTTT
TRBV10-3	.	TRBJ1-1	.	CAIRRDSNMNTEAFF	TGTGCCATCAGAAGGGACTCGAACATGAACACTGAAGCTTTCTTT
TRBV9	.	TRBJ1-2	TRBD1	CASSVDRGSYGYTF	TGTGCCAGCAGCGTAGACAGGGGCTCCTATGGCTACACCTTC
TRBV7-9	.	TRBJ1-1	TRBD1	CASSLAAGGLSEAFF	TGTGCCAGCAGCTTAGCGGCAGGGGGCCTCTCTGAAGCTTTCTTT
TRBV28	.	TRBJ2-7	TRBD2	CASRTGGTYEQYF	TGTGCCAGCAGAACGGGGGGAACCTACGAGCAGTACTTC
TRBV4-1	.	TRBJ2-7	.	CASSQYGSYEQYF	TGCGCCAGCAGCCAATACGGTTCCTACGAGCAGTACTTC
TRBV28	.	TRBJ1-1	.	CASISQGRSEAFF	TGTGCCAGCATCTCCCAGGGGCGGTCTGAAGCTTTCTTT
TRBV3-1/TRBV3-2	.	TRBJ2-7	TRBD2	CASSQLHALTSGRSNSYEQYF	TGTGCCAGCAGCCAACTCCACGCTTTGACTAGCGGGAGGTCCAACTCCTACGAGCAGTACTTC
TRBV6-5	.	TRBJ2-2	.	CASRARAYTGELFF	TGTGCCAGCAGGGCCAGGGCGTACACCGGGGAGCTGTTTTTT
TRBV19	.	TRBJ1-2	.	CASSMFGTINYGYTF	TGTGCCAGTAGTATGTTTGGGACAATCAACTATGGCTACACCTTC
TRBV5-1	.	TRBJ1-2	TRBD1	CASSGQGQGATNYGYTF	TGCGCCAGCAGCGGACAAGGGCAGGGGGCAACCAACTATGGCTACACCTTC
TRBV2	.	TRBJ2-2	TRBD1	CASSETGGMVGTGELFF	TGTGCCAGCAGTGAAACAGGGGGCATGGTGGGGACCGGGGAGCTGTTTTTT
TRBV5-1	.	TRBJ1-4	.	CASSEEPGYSEKLFF	TGCGCCAGCAGCGAGGAACCAGGGTATTCGGAAAAACTGTTTTTT
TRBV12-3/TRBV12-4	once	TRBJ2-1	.	CASRTDSHEQFF	TGTGCCAGCAGGACCGACAGTCATGAGCAGTTCTTC
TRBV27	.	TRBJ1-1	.	CASRSYLGFGGTEAFF	TGTGCCAGCAGGTCTTATTTAGGCTTTGGAGGCACTGAAGCTTTCTTT
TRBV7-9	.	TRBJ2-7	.	CASSLESFAQHESYEQYF	TGTGCCAGCAGCTTAGAGTCGTTCGCACAGCACGAATCCTACGAGCAGTACTTC
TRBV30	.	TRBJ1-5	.	CAPLSGTFNKYF	TGTGCCCCACTTTCCGGGACATTTAATAAGTATTTT
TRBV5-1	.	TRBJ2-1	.	CASSLPTTYNEQFF	TGCGCCAGCAGCTTACCGACAACATACAATGAGCAGTTCTTC
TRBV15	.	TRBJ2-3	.	CATSRGQGRTDTQYF	TGTGCCACCAGCAGAGGGCAGGGCCGCACAGATACGCAGTATTTT
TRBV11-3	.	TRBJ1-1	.	CASSPTGTANTEAFF	TGTGCCAGCAGCCCCACCGGGACTGCGAACACTGAAGCTTTCTTT
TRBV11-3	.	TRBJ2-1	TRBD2	CASSSTGLAPYNEQFF	TGTGCCAGCAGCTCTACCGGACTAGCTCCCTACAATGAGCAGTTCTTC
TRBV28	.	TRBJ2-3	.	CASSLLNRAGADTQYF	TGTGCCAGCAGTTTACTGAACAGGGCAGGGGCAGATACGCAGTATTTT
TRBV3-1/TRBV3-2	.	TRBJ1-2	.	CASSLWTENYGYTF	TGTGCCAGCAGCCTATGGACAGAGAACTATGGCTACACCTTC
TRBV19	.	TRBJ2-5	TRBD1	CASSILQGGTETQYF	TGTGCCAGTAGTATACTACAGGGGGGCACGGAGACCCAGTACTTC
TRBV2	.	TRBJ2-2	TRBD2	CASRDERGLVSGELFF	TGTGCCAGCAGGGATGAGAGGGGACTAGTGTCCGGGGAGCTGTTTTTT
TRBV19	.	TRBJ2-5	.	CASSIAPARGTETQYF	TGTGCCAGTAGTATAGCCCCGGCCAGGGGTACGGAGACCCAGTACTTC
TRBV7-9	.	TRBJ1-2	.	CASSFPESGGLNYGYTF	TGTGCCAGCAGCTTTCCAGAGTCCGGGGGACTTAACTATGGCTACACCTTC
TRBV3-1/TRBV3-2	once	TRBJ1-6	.	CASREAGANSPLHF	TGTGCCAGCAGGGAAGCAGGGGCCAATTCACCCCTCCACTTT
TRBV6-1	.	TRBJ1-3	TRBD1	CASSEPGQRPGNTIYF	TGTGCCAGCAGTGAGCCGGGACAGCGCCCCGGAAACACCATATATTTT
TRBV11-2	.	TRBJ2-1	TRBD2	CASSSIAGALYNEQFF	TGTGCCAGCAGCTCCATAGCGGGGGCCCTATACAATGAGCAGTTCTTC
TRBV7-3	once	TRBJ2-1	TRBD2	CASSPSLRMAGVGREQFF	TGTGCCAGCAGCCCATCCCTGAGGATGGCGGGAGTTGGACGGGAGCAGTTCTTC
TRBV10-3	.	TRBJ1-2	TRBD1	CAISGTGGDYGYTF	TGTGCCATCAGTGGGACAGGGGGCGACTATGGCTACACCTTC
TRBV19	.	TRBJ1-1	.	CASSPGVNTEAFF	TGTGCCAGTAGCCCCGGGGTGAACACTGAAGCTTTCTTT
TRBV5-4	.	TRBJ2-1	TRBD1	CASSPPSGTGGNEQFF	TGTGCCAGCAGCCCCCCCTCGGGGACAGGGGGCAACGAGCAGTTCTTC
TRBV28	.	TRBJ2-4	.	CASSSGYSNIQYF	TGTGCCAGCAGTTCCGGTTATTCAAACATTCAGTACTTC
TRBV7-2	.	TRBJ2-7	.	CASRDRMTSYEQYF	TGTGCCAGCAGAGACAGAATGACCTCCTACGAGCAGTACTTC
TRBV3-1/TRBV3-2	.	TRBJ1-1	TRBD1	CASRPGQGVPETEAFF	TGTGCCAGCAGGCCGGGACAGGGGGTGCCGGAGACTGAAGCTTTCTTT
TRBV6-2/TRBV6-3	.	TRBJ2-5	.	CASSYFSRTDQYQETQYF	TGTGCCAGCAGTTACTTTTCGAGGACTGACCAGTACCAAGAGACCCAGTACTTC
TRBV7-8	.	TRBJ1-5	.	CASTPWGGQPQHF	TGTGCCAGCACCCCTTGGGGAGGACAGCCCCAGCATTTT
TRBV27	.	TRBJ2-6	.	CATRSGANVLTF	TGTGCCACCCGCTCTGGGGCCAACGTCCTGACTTTC
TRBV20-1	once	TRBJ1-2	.	CSASWGGRSYGYTF	TGCAGTGCTAGTTGGGGGGGCCGATCCTATGGCTACACCTTC
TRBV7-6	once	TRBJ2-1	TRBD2	CASSLSAAGGGEQFF	TGTGCCAGCAGCTTAAGCGCAGCGGGAGGTGGGGAGCAGTTCTTC
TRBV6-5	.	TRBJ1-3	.	CASKRQDPGNTIYF	TGTGCCAGCAAGCGACAGGACCCTGGAAACACCATATATTTT
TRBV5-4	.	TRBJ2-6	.	CASSRRREAGANVLTF	TGTGCCAGCAGCCGACGCAGGGAAGCTGGGGCCAACGTCCTGACTTTC
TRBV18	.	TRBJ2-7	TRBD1	CASSDRQGLDEQYF	TGTGCCAGCTCAGATAGACAGGGGCTGGACGAGCAGTACTTC
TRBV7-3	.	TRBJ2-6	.	CASSPELSGANVLTF	TGTGCCAGCAGCCCAGAACTATCTGGGGCCAACGTCCTGACTTTC
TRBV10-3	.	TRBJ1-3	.	CAISRQMISGNTIYF	TGTGCCATCAGTAGACAGATGATCTCTGGAAACACCATATATTTT
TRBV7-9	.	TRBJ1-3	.	CASSRTQGPTGNTIYF	TGTGCCAGCAGCCGTACACAGGGACCCACTGGAAACACCATATATTTT
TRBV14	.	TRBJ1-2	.	CASSHRGGAGSLYGYTF	TGTGCCAGCAGCCATCGCGGGGGAGCCGGCTCCTTATATGGCTACACCTTC
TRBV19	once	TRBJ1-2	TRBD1	CASSMSGQVSGYTF	TGTGCCAGTAGTATGTCCGGACAGGTCAGCGGCTACACCTTC
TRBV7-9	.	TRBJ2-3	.	CASSLAAGGTDTQYF	TGTGCCAGCAGCTTAGCGGCCGGAGGCACAGATACGCAGTATTTT
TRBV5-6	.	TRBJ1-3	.	CATSRGSSGNTIYF	TGTGCCACCTCTAGGGGGTCGTCTGGAAACACCATATATTTT
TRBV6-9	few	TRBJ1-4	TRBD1	CASSCLRQGAQEKLFF	TGTGCCAGCAGTTGCTTAAGACAGGGGGCGCAGGAAAAACTGTTTTTT
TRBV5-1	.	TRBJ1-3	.	CASSLDGMGGNTIYF	TGCGCCAGCAGCTTGGACGGGATGGGTGGAAACACCATATATTTT
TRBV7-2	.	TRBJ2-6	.	CASSLGLRNLTGANVLTF	TGTGCCAGCAGCCTAGGTTTGCGGAACCTCACTGGGGCCAACGTCCTGACTTTC